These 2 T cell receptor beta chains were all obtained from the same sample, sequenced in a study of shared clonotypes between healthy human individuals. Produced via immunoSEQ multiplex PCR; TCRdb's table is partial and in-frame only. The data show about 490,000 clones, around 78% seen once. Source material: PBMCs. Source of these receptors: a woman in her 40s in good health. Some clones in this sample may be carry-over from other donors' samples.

The CDR3 coding sequence is TGCGCCAGCAGCCAGTACAGCCGGGACACTGAAGCTTTCTTT. Translated, it gives CASSQYSRDTEAFF. The rearrangement uses TRBV4-3 and TRBJ1-1; the D is unclear. CDR3 length: 14 amino acids. The V and J ends lost 3 bases and 3 bases respectively, with 11 bases between them. The germline V gene encodes CDR1 LGHNA and CDR2 YSLEER.

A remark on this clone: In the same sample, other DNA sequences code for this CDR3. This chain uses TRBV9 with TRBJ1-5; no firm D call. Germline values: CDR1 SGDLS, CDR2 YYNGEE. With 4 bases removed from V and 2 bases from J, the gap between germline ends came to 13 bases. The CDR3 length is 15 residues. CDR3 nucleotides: TGTGCCAGCAGCTCCGGTGGAGGCGGCAATCAGCCCCAGCATTTT. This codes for CASSSGGGGNQPQHF. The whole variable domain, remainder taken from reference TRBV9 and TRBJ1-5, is DSGVTQTPKHLITATGQRVTLRCSPRSGDLSVYWYQQSLDQGLQFLIQYYNGEERAKGNILERFSAQQFPDLHSELNLSSLELGDSALYFCASSSGGGGNQPQHFGDGTRLSIL.